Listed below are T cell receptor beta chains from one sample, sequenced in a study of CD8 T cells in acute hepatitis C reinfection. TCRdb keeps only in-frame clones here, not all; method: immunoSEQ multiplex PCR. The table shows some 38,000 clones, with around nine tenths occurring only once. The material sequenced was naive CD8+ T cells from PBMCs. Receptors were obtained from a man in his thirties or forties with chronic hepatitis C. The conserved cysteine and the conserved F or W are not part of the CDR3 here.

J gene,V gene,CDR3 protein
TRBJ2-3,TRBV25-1,ASSDVQGFTDTQY
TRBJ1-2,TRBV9,ASSVERTGDYGYT
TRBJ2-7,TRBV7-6,ASSLLAPAGTASYEQY
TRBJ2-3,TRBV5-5,ASSFGTGRDTQY
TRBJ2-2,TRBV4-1,ASSAILGTGELF
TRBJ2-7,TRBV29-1,SVWTVSYEQY
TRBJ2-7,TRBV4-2,ASSQGASGGYEQY
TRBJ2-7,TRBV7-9,ASSLVRRGVGSDEQY
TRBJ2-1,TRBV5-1,ASSLDRRGTTYNEQF
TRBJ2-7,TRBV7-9,ASSPLYEQY
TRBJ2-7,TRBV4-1,ASSQVSGDEQY
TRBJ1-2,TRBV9,ASSAPPNYGYT
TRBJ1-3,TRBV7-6,ASSSRGSGNTIY
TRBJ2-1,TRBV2,ASRNWGDEQF
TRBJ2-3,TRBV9,ASSQGGTDTQY
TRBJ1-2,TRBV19,ASSIGIENGYT
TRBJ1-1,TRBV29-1,SVGSPGASPNTEAF
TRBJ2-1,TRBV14,ASSQVSGGNEQF
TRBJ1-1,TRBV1,SKQGGGTEAF
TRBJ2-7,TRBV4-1,ASSQAGRDSFYEQY
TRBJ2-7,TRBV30,AWSWDRSYEQY
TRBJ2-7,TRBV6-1,AIGDRVYEQY
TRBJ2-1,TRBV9,ASSGLGGARSYNEQF
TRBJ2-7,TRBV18,ASSPRDRGSVGEQY
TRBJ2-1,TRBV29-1,SVEAGMMNNEQF
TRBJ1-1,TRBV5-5,ASSRTPDIMNTEAF
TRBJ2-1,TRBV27,ASSFSRGGGNEQF
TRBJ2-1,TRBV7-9,ASSLTLTSSLYNEQF
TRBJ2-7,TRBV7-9,ASSTGTVGREQY
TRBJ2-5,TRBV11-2,ASSLGGGAGETQY
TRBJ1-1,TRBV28,ASSYELNTEAF
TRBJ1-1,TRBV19,ASSIAGGSNTEAF
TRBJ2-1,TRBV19,ASSTQGGYNEQF
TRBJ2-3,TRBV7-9,ASSSSHGGAIDTQY
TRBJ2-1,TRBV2,ASSEVDLAGSYNEQF
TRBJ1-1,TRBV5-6,ASNLGTATEAF
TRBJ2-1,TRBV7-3,ASSLKPGLVSTYNEQF
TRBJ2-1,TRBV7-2,ASSLVRAQTPTNEQF
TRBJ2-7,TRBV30,AWRQHTLSYEQY
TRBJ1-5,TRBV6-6,ASSYSRERHQPQH
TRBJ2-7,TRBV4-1,ASSQGAGSSYEQY
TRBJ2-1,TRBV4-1,ASSWGLAENEQF
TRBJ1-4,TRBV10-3,AISESSEKLF
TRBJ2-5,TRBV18,ASSPDGQETQY
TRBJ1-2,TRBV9,ASSEGGNGYT
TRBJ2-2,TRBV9,ASSVAVDLANTGELF